The 21 T cell receptor beta chains below were found in one sample sequenced in a study of early T cells in non-severe SARS-CoV-2 infection. One entry per CDR3 protein, called by TCRdb with MiXCR from the 5' RACE reads. The table has 70,000 to 75,000 distinct CDR3 sequences, approximately 14% seen once. Material: whole blood. All receptors come from an adult who was a healthcare worker with PCR-confirmed SARS-CoV-2 infection or an uninfected control (not recorded which).

There are a few counts of this clonotype. The gene calls are TRBV29-1 and TRBJ2-2; TRBD1 matches 7 bases. CDR1 is SQVTM, CDR2 ANQGSEA, per germline. CDR3 length: 14 amino acids. V shed 3 bases and J 1 base; nucleotides not matched to a gene: 2. This CDR3 is CSVDWTGNTGELFF. The CDR3 bases are TGCAGCGTTGATTGGACAGGGAACACCGGGGAGCTGTTTTTT.

This clonotype was counted ten times or more. The chain recombines TRBV12-3 or TRBV12-4 with TRBJ2-5; D unresolved. Trimming removed 2 bases from V and 2 bases from J, with 6 bases in between. The CDR3 has 13 amino acids. The CDR3 reads CASSLYSQETQYF. For the CDR3, the DNA is TGTGCCAGCAGTTTATACAGTCAAGAGACCCAGTACTTC.

The sample holds a few counts of this clonotype. This chain links TRBV5-1 with TRBJ1-1; TRBD1 matches 8 bases. CDR1 is SGHRS and CDR2 is YFSETQ in the germline V gene. CDR3 length: 14 residues. Trimming removed 3 bases from V and 2 bases from J; junction bases left unmatched: 3. The CDR3 spells CASSWTGSNTEAFF. CDR3 in DNA: TGCGCCAGCAGCTGGACAGGGTCTAACACTGAAGCTTTCTTT.

This clonotype appeared many times. The DNA for the CDR3 is TGTGCCAGCAGTTTATCGGCCAATCAGCCCCAGCATTTT. Translating gives CASSLSANQPQHF. V gene TRBV27 combines with J gene TRBJ1-5; D uncertain. Germline assignment: CDR1 MNHEY and CDR2 SMNVEV (reference sequence). CDR3 length equals 13 residues. Trimming cost V 0 bases and J 3 bases, with 3 bases left between them.

This clonotype has more than one count but fewer than ten. The V and J genes are TRBV18 and TRBJ2-5; TRBD1 is a possible D gene (5 bases). The ends were cut back, 3 bases at V and 7 bases at J, with 21 bases in the middle. CDR3 size: 16 residues. CDR1 and CDR2 from the germline V gene are KGHSH and LQKENI. The chain's CDR3 is CASSPPTGMPLGTQYF. The CDR3 DNA reads as TGTGCCAGCTCACCTCCAACAGGCATGCCGTTAGGGACCCAGTACTTC.

V is TRBV12-3 or TRBV12-4 and J is TRBJ2-1, with 7 bases fitting TRBD2. V was clipped by 5 bases and J by 7 bases; unmatched bases: 11. The CDR3 has 15 residues. The CDR3: CASSPGRGEGNEQFF. DNA of the CDR3: TGTGCCAGCAGTCCAGGACGGGGGGAGGGAAATGAGCAGTTCTTC.

This clonotype appeared many times. This sequence joins TRBV11-2 and TRBJ1-6, with a possible D match to TRBD1 (5 bases). Germline assignment: CDR1 SGHAT and CDR2 FQNNGV. Between the trimmed V and J ends, which lost 5 bases and 5 bases, there was a span of 16 bases. The CDR3 is 16 amino acids. The CDR3 sequence: CASSQGPPGDNSPLHF. CDR3 in DNA: TGTGCCAGCAGCCAGGGCCCTCCCGGAGATAATTCACCCCTCCACTTT.

The rearrangement links TRBV3-1 to TRBJ2-6; D remains unclear. This CDR3 is built from 15 residues. V gave up 1 base and J gave up 4 bases, with 8 bases separating them. Germline loops: CDR1 LGHDT, CDR2 YNNKEL (reference sequence). The DNA for the CDR3 is TGTGCCAGCAGCCAAGTACCCACCGGGGCCAACGTCCTGACTTTC. Amino acid sequence: CASSQVPTGANVLTF.

This clonotype was detected only a few times. CDR3 bases: TGTGCCAGCAGCACCCGGGACACTTCCACCGGGGAGCTGTTTTTT. Residues: CASSTRDTSTGELFF. The V call is TRBV7-9, the J call TRBJ2-2; D possibly corresponds to TRBD1 (6 bases). The germline V and J ends were trimmed by 5 bases and 4 bases, with 14 bases remaining between them. CDR1 and CDR2 (germline): SEHNR, FQNEAQ (reference sequence). The CDR3 consists of 15 residues.

This clonotype was observed a handful of times. The chain is built from TRBV6-4 and TRBJ2-1; TRBD2 agrees at 8 bases. CDR1 and CDR2 (germline): MRHNA, SNTAGT. The CDR3 has 16 amino acids. J gave up 7 bases and V 0 bases, and 8 bases lay outside the gene matches. For the CDR3, the DNA is TGTGCCAGCAGTGACTCAGGCGCGGGGGGTCCTAATGAGCAGTTCTTC. It yields the protein CASSDSGAGGPNEQFF.

At least ten counts were recorded for this clonotype. The V call is TRBV20-1, the J call TRBJ1-5, with 8 bases fitting TRBD1. The CDR3 length is 16 residues. The V and J ends lost 2 bases and 2 bases, in that order; junction bases with no gene match: 8. Germline loops: CDR1 DFQATT, CDR2 SNEGSKA (reference sequence). The CDR3 sequence is CSARHFGQGGNQPQHF. CDR3 DNA: TGCAGTGCTAGACATTTCGGACAGGGCGGCAATCAGCCCCAGCATTTT.

This clonotype has more than one count but fewer than ten. V usage is TRBV30 and J usage is TRBJ1-5, with 10 bases aligning to TRBD1. This CDR3 spans 14 amino acids. CDR1 is GTSNPN and CDR2 is SVGIG in the germline V gene (reference sequence). V was pared by 6 bases and J by 2 bases, with 4 bases of the junction left unmatched. CDR3 in amino acids: CACSGTGGNQPQHF. In nucleotides, the CDR3 is TGTGCCTGCTCCGGGACAGGGGGCAATCAGCCCCAGCATTTT.

This clonotype came up many times. The chain is built from TRBV29-1 and TRBJ1-1, with D uncertain. V was cut by 4 bases and J by 0 bases, with 3 bases left in between. This CDR3 is built from 11 residues. Germline CDR1 reads SQVTM; CDR2 reads ANQGSEA. The CDR3, as DNA: TGCAGCGTTGGCGTGAACACTGAAGCTTTCTTT. Protein sequence: CSVGVNTEAFF.

This clonotype was observed many times. This CDR3 is CASSLVGENYGYTF. The DNA of the CDR3 is TGCGCCAGCAGCTTGGTCGGGGAGAACTATGGCTACACCTTC. This rearrangement joins TRBV5-1 to TRBJ1-2; D is unresolved. Germline V gene sequence: CDR1 SGHRS, CDR2 YFSETQ. Between the trimmed V and J ends, which lost 0 bases and 2 bases, there was a span of 8 bases. CDR3 length equals 14 residues.

This clonotype was observed a handful of times. The chain employs TRBV7-8 and TRBJ1-3; D might be TRBD1 (6 bases). The V and J ends lost 2 bases and 0 bases respectively, with 17 bases between them. The CDR3 consists of 18 residues. The germline gives CDR1 SGHVS, CDR2 FQNEAQ. CDR3 in amino acids: CASSLKEGEFGSGNTIYF. Here the CDR3 DNA reads TGTGCCAGCAGCTTAAAAGAGGGGGAGTTTGGCTCTGGAAACACCATATATTTT.

This clonotype has only a few counts. The chain recombines TRBV20-1 with TRBJ1-4; possible D gene TRBD1, 5 bases. The CDR3 sequence is 15 residues long. V was shortened by 0 bases and J by 7 bases, with 15 bases between the two germline ends. Germline V gene sequence: CDR1 DFQATT, CDR2 SNEGSKA (reference sequence). The CDR3 loop is CSARDLGGRGEKLFF. The CDR3 DNA follows: TGCAGTGCTAGAGACCTGGGGGGAAGGGGTGAAAAACTGTTTTTT.

This clonotype appeared a few times. The chain employs TRBV28 and TRBJ2-7, with TRBD1 identical over 9 bases. The J segment lost 6 bases and the V segment lost 10 bases, leaving 7 bases of the junction unmatched. Germline CDR1 and CDR2: MDHEN and SYDVKM. The CDR3 is made up of 12 amino acids. The CDR3 sequence: CAISGTGFEQYF. Written as DNA, the CDR3 is TGTGCCATCTCCGGGACAGGGTTCGAGCAGTACTTC.

This clonotype has at least ten counts. The chain links TRBV5-1 to TRBJ2-1, with TRBD2 identical over 11 bases. The CDR3 runs to 16 residues. J lost 7 bases, V lost 2 bases, and 8 bases had no gene match. Per the germline V gene, CDR1 is SGHRS and CDR2 is YFSETQ. The CDR3 reads CASSLNSGGAINEQFF. The DNA of the CDR3 is TGCGCCAGCAGCTTAAATAGCGGGGGGGCCATTAATGAGCAGTTCTTC.

This clonotype was detected a few times. The J gene is TRBJ1-5, the V gene TRBV5-6; TRBD1 aligns across 9 bases. The germline V gene has CDR1 SGHDT and CDR2 YYEEEE. The CDR3 is 15 residues long. The V segment lost 2 bases and the J segment 5 bases; nucleotides outside the gene matches: 5. The CDR3 DNA is TGTGCCAGCAGCTTAGGACAGGGGAACTATCAGCCCCAGCATTTT. Translating it yields CASSLGQGNYQPQHF.

This clonotype was observed a few times. The chain combines TRBV6-6 with TRBJ2-7; D is ambiguous. This CDR3 is built from 12 residues. V lost 8 bases and J lost 2, with 10 bases in between. Germline V gene sequence: CDR1 MNHNY, CDR2 SVGAGI (reference sequence). This CDR3 reads CASLDPPYEQYF. The CDR3 nucleotides are TGTGCCAGCCTCGACCCACCCTACGAGCAGTACTTC.

This clonotype came up many times. The V call is TRBV29-1, the J call TRBJ1-1; no firm D call. The ends were cut back, 4 bases at V and 0 bases at J, with 12 bases in the middle. The germline V gene has CDR1 SQVTM and CDR2 ANQGSEA. This CDR3 is 14 amino acids long. The CDR3 region has the DNA TGCAGCGTTGCCGGCCACAGTTTGAACACTGAAGCTTTCTTT. Protein: CSVAGHSLNTEAFF.